This T cell receptor (beta chain) was found in a study of breast tumors, draining lymph nodes, adjacent tissues. TCRdb used MiXCR to reprocess the multiplex PCR reads, holding one entry per CDR3 protein. The repertoire consists of some 38,000 distinct CDR3 sequences, with roughly 32% occurring once and the leading ten covering roughly 11%. Germline assignment: CDR1 WSHSY and CDR2 SAAADI. This CDR3 is built from 12 residues. Trimming took off 3 bases at V and 2 bases at J, with 1 base between the two ends. On this clonotype: What it recognizes is unknown.

Findings of the study overall: Tumor and nontumor repertoires were significantly more similar in luminal-like than in basal-like breast cancer.

The sequence came from a female donor with breast cancer. Some clones in this sample may be carry-over from other donors' samples. Sequenced sample: breast tumor tissue. This chain connects TRBV10-2 to TRBJ2-2; no clear D gene. CDR3 amino acids: CASSENTGELFF. DNA of the CDR3: TGCGCCAGCAGTGAAAACACCGGGGAGCTGTTTTTT.